These 6 T cell receptor beta chains share one sample of origin, sequenced in a study of tumor and adjacent non-tumor tissue in lung cancer. The library came from three nested PCR rounds adapted from ARM-PCR protocols. MiXCR, applied by TCRdb to the multiplex PCR reads, yields one record per CDR3 protein. Among some 68,000 distinct CDR3 sequences listed, under 80% were seen once. This sample's RNA came from whole unsorted tissue. More than 3 cm separated this lung sample from the edge of the tumor. The sequenced sample was distant non-tumor lung tissue. The receptors shown here come from a man between 60 and 75 years old with non-small cell lung cancer.

By frequency in the sample, this clonotype is medium-sized. The chain carries TRBV29-1 and TRBJ2-5; TRBD2 aligns across 7 bases. The CDR3 consists of 13 residues. Germline CDR1 reads SQVTM; CDR2 reads ANQGSEA. The trim removed 3 bases at V and 4 bases at J, leaving 5 bases unmatched. CDR3 DNA: TGCAGCGTTGAGTTAGTAGCGGGAGAGACCCAGTACTTC. Protein: CSVELVAGETQYF.

Worth noting for this clonotype: Possible read error: a much larger clone is one base away. This chain connects TRBV20-1 to TRBJ1-5; a weak D match, TRBD1 (6 bases). The CDR3 is made up of 16 amino acids. From germline, CDR1 is DFQATT and CDR2 SNEGSKA (reference sequence). V was pared by 1 base and J by 9 bases, with 22 bases between. The CDR3 bases are TGCAGTGCTAGAGTACAGGGCGTAAGAGTGGGACGGCCCCAGCATTTT. Protein: CSARVQGVRVGRPQHF.

The count of this clonotype is one. The junction departs from the called germline gene at one end, perhaps through a read error. V is TRBV12-3 or TRBV12-4 and J is TRBJ2-7; 11 bases are shared with TRBD1. The CDR3 is 14 residues long. The CDR3 sequence is CASSPGTGGFEQHF. CDR3 nucleotides: TGTGCCAGCAGTCCCGGGACAGGGGGTTTCGAACAGCACTTC.

The V and J genes are TRBV11-1 and TRBJ2-1; D call uncertain. With 4 bases removed from V and 2 bases from J, the gap between germline ends came to 15 bases. This CDR3 is 16 amino acids long. CDR1 is SGHAT, CDR2 FQDESV, per germline (reference sequence). CDR3 sequence: CASSYFFVGTYNEQFF. Written as DNA, the CDR3 is TGTGCCAGCAGCTACTTTTTCGTGGGGACCTACAATGAGCAGTTCTTC. The entire variable domain, with the rest obtained from reference TRBV11-1 and TRBJ2-1, is as follows: EAEVAQSPRYKITEKSQAVAFWCDPISGHATLYWYRQILGQGPELLVQFQDESVVDDSQLPKDRFSAERLKGVDSTLKIQPAELGDSAMYLCASSYFFVGTYNEQFFGPGTRLTVL.

This chain uses TRBV20-1 with TRBJ2-5; TRBD2 aligns across 8 bases. CDR3 length: 16 residues. J gave up 8 bases and V 7 bases, and 21 bases lay outside the gene matches. The germline V gene encodes CDR1 DFQATT and CDR2 SNEGSKA (reference sequence). DNA for the CDR3: TGCAGTGTGAAGGGACTAACGGGAGGGCCGGCAGAAACCCAGTACTTC. Translation: CSVKGLTGGPAETQYF.

This clonotype was seen ten or more times. The CDR3 DNA is TGTGCCAGCAGCTTTCGACAGGGGGCTGCAGATACGCAGTATTTT. Amino acid sequence: CASSFRQGAADTQYF. This chain uses TRBV5-6 with TRBJ2-3; 10 positions match TRBD1. This CDR3 is built from 15 residues. Germline CDR1 and CDR2: SGHDT and YYEEEE. The trim removed 2 bases at V and 4 bases at J, leaving 4 bases unmatched.